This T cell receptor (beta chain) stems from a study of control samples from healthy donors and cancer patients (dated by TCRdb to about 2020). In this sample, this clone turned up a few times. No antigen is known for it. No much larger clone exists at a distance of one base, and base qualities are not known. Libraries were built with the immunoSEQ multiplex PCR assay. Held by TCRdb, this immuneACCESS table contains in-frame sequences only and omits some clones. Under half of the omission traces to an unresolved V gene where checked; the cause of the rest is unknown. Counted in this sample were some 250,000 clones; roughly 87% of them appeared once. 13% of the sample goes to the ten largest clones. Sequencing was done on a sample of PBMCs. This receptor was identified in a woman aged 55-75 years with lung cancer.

The DNA is as follows: TGTGCCAGCAGCTTAGGGAACACGCCAGTGGGCACTGAAGCTTTCTTT. The translation is CASSLGNTPVGTEAFF. This chain is built from TRBV11-1 and TRBJ1-1; the D gene lacks a confident call. The germline V gene (reference sequence) gives CDR1 as SGHAT and CDR2 as FQDESV. V and J are truncated by 1 base and 4 bases respectively, leaving an intervening sequence of 16 bases. CDR3 length: 16 amino acids, cysteine to phenylalanine. The entry retains the CDR3 DNA only, 48 bases that are in frame from base 1.